These T cell receptor beta chains were read from a single sample in a study of T-cell reconstitution after alpha-beta-depleted transplantation in children. One entry per CDR3 protein results from TCRdb running MiXCR on the PCR reads. Of 90,000 to 100,000 distinct CDR3 sequences listed, 23% are singletons. The sample was PBMCs, taken before TCRalphabeta/CD19-depleted stem cell transplant. These receptors all stem from a boy aged 2-9 years with acute lymphoblastic leukemia, due to receive a stem cell transplant. Both conserved end residues are part of each CDR3. D genes are given only for firm matches. Expanded clones get a size class; other rows say once, few or many, or leave the size out.

- few TRBJ2-7 TRBV3-1 TGTGCCAGCAGCCAAGCTCTAGCACCCTACGAGCAGTACTTC CASSQALAPYEQYF
TRBD2 many TRBJ2-5 TRBV7-2 TGTGCCAGCAGCTTAGGAAGGCTAGCGGGAGGCGTCCAAGAGACCCAGTACTTC CASSLGRLAGGVQETQYF
TRBD1 - TRBJ2-7 TRBV4-1 TGCGCCAGCAGCCAAAACCGGGACAGACAAACCTACGAGCAGTACTTC CASSQNRDRQTYEQYF
- many TRBJ1-1 TRBV28 TGTGCCAGCAGTATAGTTCGGGGTGGCAGCACTGAAGCTTTCTTT CASSIVRGGSTEAFF
- many TRBJ1-5 TRBV24-1 TGTGCCACCAGTGGACGGAAGAATCAGCCCCAGCATTTT CATSGRKNQPQHF
TRBD2 many TRBJ2-2 TRBV6-6 TGTGCCAGCCGCCCTGGAAGAGTACTAGCGGCTTCCGGGGAGCTGTTTTTT CASRPGRVLAASGELFF
- - TRBJ2-1 TRBV7-3 TGTGCCAGCAGCCCAACAGGGAGGCAGGGGAATGAGCAGTTCTTC CASSPTGRQGNEQFF
TRBD1 few TRBJ2-7 TRBV28 TGTGCCAGCAGTGCGAGCACAGGGGAAGGAAACTACGAGCAGTACTTC CASSASTGEGNYEQYF
TRBD1 many TRBJ1-2 TRBV7-2 TGTGCCAGCAGCTTAATACAGGGGACTGGCTACACCTTC CASSLIQGTGYTF
TRBD1 many TRBJ2-2 TRBV4-3 TGCGCCAGCAGCCAAAGTGACAGGGGGCGCGGCACCGGGGAGCTGTTTTTT CASSQSDRGRGTGELFF
- - TRBJ2-1 TRBV7-8 TGTGCCAGCAGCTTAGGGGGACTTCCTTATGAGCAGTTCTTC CASSLGGLPYEQFF
- few TRBJ1-6 TRBV28 TGTGCCAGCAGCCAACAGGTCTCCACGAGATGGGCCCTCCACTTT CASSQQVSTRWALHF
- - TRBJ2-1 TRBV7-3 TGTGCCAGCAGCCAGGGAGCAGGTGGAGGGGCGTTTTCTGAGCAGTTCTTC CASSQGAGGGAFSEQFF
- few TRBJ2-2 TRBV5-6 TGTGCCAGCAGCTTAGGACCGGTCACCGGGGAGCTGTTTTTT CASSLGPVTGELFF
TRBD2 few TRBJ2-3 TRBV4-3 TGCGCCAGCAGCCAAGAGCGGGAGATAGATACGCAGTATTTT CASSQEREIDTQYF
- few TRBJ1-2 TRBV6-5 TGTGCCAGCAGTTTAACTGGAAACTATGGCTACACCTTC CASSLTGNYGYTF
TRBD1 many TRBJ2-1 TRBV28 TGTGCCAGCAGTCCCGCCCGGACAGGGGGCAGGGATGAGCAGTTCTTC CASSPARTGGRDEQFF
TRBD1 many TRBJ2-1 TRBV5-1 TGCGCCACCCCAGGACAGGGGGCTTGGAATGAGCAGTTCTTC CATPGQGAWNEQFF
- few TRBJ1-6 TRBV12-3/TRBV12-4 TGTGCCACCCAAGGAGCGAATTCACCCCTCCACTTT CATQGANSPLHF
- - TRBJ2-4 TRBV12-3/TRBV12-4 TGTGCCAGCAGTTTACGGCTTACCCTAGCCAAAAACATTCAGTACTTC CASSLRLTLAKNIQYF
TRBD1 - TRBJ2-1 TRBV5-1 TGCGCCAGCAGCTCCACAGGGGTTGCCTACAATGAGCAGTTCTTC CASSSTGVAYNEQFF
- few TRBJ2-5 TRBV20-1 TGCAGTGCTCCCCTGGGGGTCTTGGAGACCCAGTACTTC CSAPLGVLETQYF
- few TRBJ1-5 TRBV6-6 TGTGCCGTAACCCGACAGTACAATCAGCCCCAGCATTTT CAVTRQYNQPQHF
TRBD2 - TRBJ2-7 TRBV7-2 TGTGCCAGCAGTCAAACGCCTAGCGGGAGGCGCGAGCAGTACTTC CASSQTPSGRREQYF
- many TRBJ2-3 TRBV5-1 TGCGCCAGCAGCTACAGCACTAGCACAGATACGCAGTATTTT CASSYSTSTDTQYF
- few TRBJ2-7 TRBV5-5 TGTGCCAGCAGCTTGGTTCCGGCGGGATACGAGCAGTACTTC CASSLVPAGYEQYF
- few TRBJ2-3 TRBV7-6 TGTGCCAGCAGCTTAAGCAGGAGGTTAGCGGACCCCCCATACACAGATACGCAGTATTTT CASSLSRRLADPPYTDTQYF
- few TRBJ1-5 TRBV20-1 TGCAGTGCCCAGGGTCAGCCCCAGCATTTT CSAQGQPQHF
- few TRBJ2-1 TRBV7-9 TGTGCCAGCAGCTTCGGGTCCGGCAGGGGCCACCCTGAGCAGTTCTTC CASSFGSGRGHPEQFF
- - TRBJ2-2 TRBV5-5 TGTGCCAGCAGCCCCATAGGTCCTAGCTCTACCGGGGAGCTGTTTTTT CASSPIGPSSTGELFF
TRBD1 few TRBJ1-1 TRBV12-3/TRBV12-4 TGTGCCAGCACTGGAAGGGGGCAGAGGACTGAAGCTTTCTTT CASTGRGQRTEAFF
- - TRBJ2-5 TRBV5-1 TGCGCCAGCAGCTTGGGCGATCCTCTGGCGCAAGAGACCCAGTACTTC CASSLGDPLAQETQYF
TRBD1 - TRBJ1-5 TRBV12-3/TRBV12-4 TGTGCCAGCAGTACGACAGGGGGCGTCCAGCCCCAGCATTTT CASSTTGGVQPQHF
- many TRBJ2-7 TRBV20-1 TGCAGTGCTAGAGATGTGGCTAGACGCGAGCAGTACTTC CSARDVARREQYF
TRBD2 - TRBJ2-1 TRBV6-1 TGTGCCAGCAGTGAAGCGCTCGGGACTAGCGGAGAAAATGAGCAGTTCTTC CASSEALGTSGENEQFF
TRBD1 few TRBJ1-5 TRBV6-1 TGTGCCAGCAGTGAAGCCAGGGGGAGCAATCAGCCCCAGCATTTT CASSEARGSNQPQHF
TRBD1 few TRBJ1-5 TRBV7-2 TGTGCCAGCAGCTTGAACAGGGGTAGCAATCAGCCCCAGCATTTT CASSLNRGSNQPQHF
- - TRBJ2-1 TRBV3-1 TGTGCCAGCAGCGGGCACAGCGGAGGGGCCCGGGATGAGCAGTTCTTC CASSGHSGGARDEQFF
- - TRBJ1-1 TRBV7-2 TGTGCCAGCAGCTTGGGGGGGACAACGAACACTGAAGCTTTCTTT CASSLGGTTNTEAFF
TRBD2 - TRBJ2-1 TRBV20-1 TGCAGTGCTAGGGAGGGGACTAGCGGGAGGGCCTGGGAAAATGAGCAGTTCTTC CSAREGTSGRAWENEQFF
TRBD2 few TRBJ2-5 TRBV12-3/TRBV12-4 TGTGCCAGCAGCGGGGGACTAGCGGATAGGGAGACCCAGTACTTC CASSGGLADRETQYF
- few TRBJ2-3 TRBV20-1 TGCAGTGCTGGCAGCGAAGGGGGAGATACGCAGTATTTT CSAGSEGGDTQYF
- few TRBJ2-3 TRBV20-1 TGCAGTGCTAGAGCGTCCGGAGATACGCAGTATTTT CSARASGDTQYF
- many TRBJ1-2 TRBV20-1 TGCAGTGCTACCCCGACAGCTACTTATGGCTACACCTTC CSATPTATYGYTF
TRBD2 - TRBJ2-5 TRBV7-2 TGTGCCAGCAGCTTGTCTAGCGGGATTGGAGAGACCCAGTACTTC CASSLSSGIGETQYF
- many TRBJ2-5 TRBV5-6 TGTGCCAGCAGCTCTCGGGAGACCCAGTACTTC CASSSRETQYF
TRBD2 - TRBJ2-3 TRBV7-9 TGTGCCAGCAGCTGGACTAGCGGAGGGCCGAGCACAGATACGCAGTATTTT CASSWTSGGPSTDTQYF
TRBD2 - TRBJ2-1 TRBV7-9 TGTGCCAGCAGCCCCCTAGCGGGAGGGTCCTACAATGAGCAGTTCTTC CASSPLAGGSYNEQFF
- once TRBJ2-1 TRBV21-1 TGTGCCGTACAAGCAACCTCCGGGGGGCCGTCTGGTGTCTTC CAVQATSGGPSGVF